These 10 T cell receptor beta chains share one sample of origin, sequenced in a study of CD8+ T cells in alopecia areata. Once RNA had been extracted, it was reverse transcribed into cDNA to act as the sequencing template. Sequenced by immunoSEQ multiplex PCR; TCRdb stores in-frame clones only, minus some. The table shows about 220,000 clones, with about 57% occurring only once. The treatment: oral pan-JAK inhibitor, 5-10 mg twice daily. Sample: CD4+ T cells sorted from blood, taken at week 4, from a patient treated with tofacitinib. These receptors all come from a human donor with alopecia areata.

The chain combines TRBV25-1 with TRBJ1-3; possible D gene TRBD1, 6 bases. V was trimmed by 5 bases and J by 4 bases, leaving 12 bases between them. The CDR3 consists of 14 residues. Germline V gene lookup returns CDR1 MGHDK and CDR2 SYGVNS. The DNA for the CDR3 is TGTGCCAGCAGTCCAACAGGGCCCGGAAACACCATATATTTT. Residues: CASSPTGPGNTIYF.

The V call is TRBV9, the J call TRBJ2-1, with TRBD2 matching 16 bases. The V gene's germline CDR1 is SGDLS and CDR2 YYNGEE. The junction had 5 bases not matched to a gene; V was cut back by 0 bases and J by 5 bases. The CDR3 has 18 amino acids. The CDR3 loop reads CASSVGGTSGGAHNEQFF. The CDR3 DNA reads TGTGCCAGCAGCGTAGGCGGGACTAGCGGGGGGGCCCACAATGAGCAGTTCTTC.

This clone was observed a few times. J is TRBJ1-6 and V is TRBV7-6; D is uncertain. This CDR3 is built from 15 residues. Trimming shortened V by 5 bases and J by 13 bases, and 21 bases separated the two germline ends. Germline loops: CDR1 SGHVS, CDR2 FNYEAQ. CDR3 nucleotide sequence: TGTGCCAGCAGCCCTACGGGGTCAGGTCAAGTGCCCCTCCACTTT. Encoded protein: CASSPTGSGQVPLHF.

The chain has TRBV28 and TRBJ1-1; D call uncertain. The CDR3 loop spans 13 amino acids. Germline assignment: CDR1 MDHEN and CDR2 SYDVKM. The ends were cut back, 8 bases at V and 1 base at J, with 11 bases in the middle. The CDR3 bases are TGTGCCAGCTCACTTATAGCGAACACTGAAGCTTTCTTT. This encodes CASSLIANTEAFF.

The chain carries TRBV30 and TRBJ1-1; 9 nucleotides agree with TRBD1. Germline assignment: CDR1 GTSNPN and CDR2 SVGIG (reference sequence). This CDR3 contains 13 residues. Unmatched junction bases numbered 7, after V lost 2 bases and J lost 9 bases. In DNA, the CDR3 is TGTGCCTGGAGTATTCGGACAGGGGCGAAAGCTTTCTTT. Protein product: CAWSIRTGAKAFF.

Concerning this clone: In the same sample, other DNA sequences code for this CDR3. The rearrangement links TRBV7-2 to TRBJ2-5; the D gene is possibly TRBD2 (6 bases). Trimming left V 5 bases short and J 4 bases short, with 11 bases between. CDR1 and CDR2 from the germline V gene are SGHTA and FQGNSA. This CDR3 contains 13 residues. The CDR3 DNA sequence: TGTGCCAGCAGCCTCAGGCGGGGAGAGACCCAGTACTTC. Amino acids: CASSLRRGETQYF.

The gene calls are TRBV7-2 and TRBJ2-2, with 8 bases fitting TRBD1. With 5 bases clipped from V and 2 bases from J, the junction kept 4 bases outside the gene matches. The germline V gene encodes CDR1 SGHTA and CDR2 FQGNSA. The CDR3 totals 15 residues. The CDR3 sequence is CASSKQGGNTGELFF. The CDR3 DNA reads as TGTGCCAGCAGCAAACAGGGGGGCAACACCGGGGAGCTGTTTTTT.

The chain links TRBV29-1 to TRBJ1-1, with a tentative D call TRBD1 (6 bases). V dropped 4 bases and J dropped 6 bases, with 15 bases sitting between them. Germline CDR1 SQVTM, CDR2 ANQGSEA. The CDR3 has 13 residues. The CDR3 DNA follows: TGCAGCGTTGTAAGGGGGGATAGTGCTGAAGCTTTCTTT. Protein: CSVVRGDSAEAFF.

The chain carries TRBV29-1 and TRBJ2-3; a weak D match, TRBD2 (7 bases). This CDR3 is built from 14 residues. The germline V gene has CDR1 SQVTM and CDR2 ANQGSEA. V lost 7 bases, J lost 3 bases, and 17 bases lay in between. The CDR3 protein is CSAMTAGTTDTQYF. CDR3 nucleotide sequence: TGCAGCGCCATGACAGCGGGGACAACAGATACGCAGTATTTT.

The CDR3 sequence: CAWGQNYGYTF. CDR3 DNA sequence: TGTGCCTGGGGACAGAACTATGGCTACACCTTC. The chain carries TRBV30 and TRBJ1-2, with TRBD1 as a possible D gene (6 bases). Germline V gene sequence: CDR1 GTSNPN, CDR2 SVGIG (reference sequence). The CDR3 extends over 11 amino acids. V lost 5 bases and J 2 bases, leaving 6 bases between the germline ends. The variable domain in full, completed from reference TRBV30 and TRBJ1-2, reads SQTIHQWPATLVQPVGSPLSLECTVEGTSNPNLYWYRQAAGRGLQLLFYSVGIGQISSEVPQNLSASRPQDRQFILSSKKLLLSDSGFYLCAWGQNYGYTFGSGTRLTVV.